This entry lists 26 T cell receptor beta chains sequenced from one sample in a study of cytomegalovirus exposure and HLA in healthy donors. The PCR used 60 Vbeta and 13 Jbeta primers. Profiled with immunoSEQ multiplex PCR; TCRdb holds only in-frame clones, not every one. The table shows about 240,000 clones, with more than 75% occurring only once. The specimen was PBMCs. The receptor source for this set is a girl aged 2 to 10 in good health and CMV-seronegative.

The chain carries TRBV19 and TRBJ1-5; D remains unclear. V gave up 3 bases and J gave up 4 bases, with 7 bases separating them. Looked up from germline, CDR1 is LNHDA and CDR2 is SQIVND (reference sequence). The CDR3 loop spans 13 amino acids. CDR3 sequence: CASSIGENQPQHF. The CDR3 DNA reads TGTGCCAGTAGTATCGGGGAGAATCAGCCCCAGCATTTT.

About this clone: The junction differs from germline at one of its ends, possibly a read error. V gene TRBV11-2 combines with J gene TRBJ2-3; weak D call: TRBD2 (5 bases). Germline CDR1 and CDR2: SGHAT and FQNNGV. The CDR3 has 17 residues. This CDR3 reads CASTLAYSSSSTDTQYF. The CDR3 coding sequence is TGTGCCAGCACCTTAGCTTATTCTAGCAGTAGCACAGATACGCAGTATTTT.

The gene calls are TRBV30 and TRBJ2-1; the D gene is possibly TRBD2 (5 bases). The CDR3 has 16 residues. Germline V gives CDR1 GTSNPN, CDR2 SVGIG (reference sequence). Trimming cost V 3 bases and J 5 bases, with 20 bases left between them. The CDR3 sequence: CAWSRPGKANHNEQFF. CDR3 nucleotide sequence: TGTGCCTGGAGCCGCCCGGGGAAGGCCAATCACAATGAGCAGTTCTTC.

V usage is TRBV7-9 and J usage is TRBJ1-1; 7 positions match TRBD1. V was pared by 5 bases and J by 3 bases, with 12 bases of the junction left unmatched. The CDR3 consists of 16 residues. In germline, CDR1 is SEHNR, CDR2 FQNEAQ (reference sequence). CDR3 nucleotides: TGTGCCAGCAGCCGAATTGGACAGGCTTGGGACACTGAAGCTTTCTTT. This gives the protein CASSRIGQAWDTEAFF.

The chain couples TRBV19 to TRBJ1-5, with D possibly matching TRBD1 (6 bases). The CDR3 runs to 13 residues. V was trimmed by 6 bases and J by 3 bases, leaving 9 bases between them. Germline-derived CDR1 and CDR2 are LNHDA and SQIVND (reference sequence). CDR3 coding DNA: TGTGCCAGTAGAAACAGGGACAATCAGCCCCAGCATTTT. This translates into CASRNRDNQPQHF.

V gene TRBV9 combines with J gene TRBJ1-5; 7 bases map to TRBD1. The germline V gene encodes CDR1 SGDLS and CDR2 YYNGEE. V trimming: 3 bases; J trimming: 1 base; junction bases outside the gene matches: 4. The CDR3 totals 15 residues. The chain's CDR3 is CASSEGAQSNQPQHF. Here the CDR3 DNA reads TGTGCCAGCAGCGAGGGGGCGCAGAGCAATCAGCCCCAGCATTTT.

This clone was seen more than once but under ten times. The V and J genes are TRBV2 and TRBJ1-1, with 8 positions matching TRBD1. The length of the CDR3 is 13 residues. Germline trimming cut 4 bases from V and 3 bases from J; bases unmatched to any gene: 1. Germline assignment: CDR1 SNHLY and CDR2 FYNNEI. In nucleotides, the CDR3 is TGTGCCAGCAGTGTACAGGGGGACACTGAAGCTTTCTTT. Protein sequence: CASSVQGDTEAFF. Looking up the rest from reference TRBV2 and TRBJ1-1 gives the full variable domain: EPEVTQTPSHQVTQMGQEVILRCVPISNHLYFYWYRQILGQKVEFLVSFYNNEISEKSEIFDDQFSVERPDGSNFTLKIRSTKLEDSAMYFCASSVQGDTEAFFGQGTRLTVV.

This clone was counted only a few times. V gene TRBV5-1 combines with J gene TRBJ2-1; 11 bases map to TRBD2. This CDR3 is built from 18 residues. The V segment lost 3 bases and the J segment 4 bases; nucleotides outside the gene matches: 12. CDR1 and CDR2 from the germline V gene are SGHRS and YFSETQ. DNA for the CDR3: TGCGCCAGCAGCTCAACCGTTCTAGCGGGAGGTGGTTACAATGAGCAGTTCTTC. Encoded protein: CASSSTVLAGGGYNEQFF.

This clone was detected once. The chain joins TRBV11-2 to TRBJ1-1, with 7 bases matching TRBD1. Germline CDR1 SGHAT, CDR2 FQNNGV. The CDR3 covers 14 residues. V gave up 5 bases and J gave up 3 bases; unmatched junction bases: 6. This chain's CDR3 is CASSPGQTYTEAFF. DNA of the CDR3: TGTGCCAGCAGCCCGGGACAGACGTACACTGAAGCTTTCTTT. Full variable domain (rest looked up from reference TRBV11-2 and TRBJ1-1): EAGVAQSPRYKIIEKRQSVAFWCNPISGHATLYWYQQILGQGPKLLIQFQNNGVVDDSQLPKDRFSAERLKGVDSTLKIQPAKLEDSAVYLCASSPGQTYTEAFFGQGTRLTVV.

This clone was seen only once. The CDR3 DNA reads TGTGCCAGCATTTGGGGGGTCCTAACCAACTATGGCTACACCTTC. It is translated as CASIWGVLTNYGYTF. The V and J genes are TRBV2 and TRBJ1-2; the D gene is possibly TRBD1 (5 bases). V was clipped by 7 bases and J by 2 bases, with 17 bases between them. This CDR3 contains 15 residues. CDR1 and CDR2 (germline): SNHLY, FYNNEI.

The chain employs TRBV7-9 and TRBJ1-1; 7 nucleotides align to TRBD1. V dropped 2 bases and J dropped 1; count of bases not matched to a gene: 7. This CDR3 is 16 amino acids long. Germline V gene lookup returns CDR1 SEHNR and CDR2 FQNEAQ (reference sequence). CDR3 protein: CASSLLPQGGNTEAFF. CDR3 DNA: TGTGCCAGCAGCTTACTCCCTCAGGGGGGGAACACTGAAGCTTTCTTT.

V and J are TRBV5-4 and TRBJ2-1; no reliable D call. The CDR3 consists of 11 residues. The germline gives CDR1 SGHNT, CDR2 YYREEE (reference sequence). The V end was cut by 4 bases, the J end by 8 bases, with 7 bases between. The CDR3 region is CASSRLDEQFF. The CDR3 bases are TGTGCCAGCAGCCGACTCGATGAGCAGTTCTTC.

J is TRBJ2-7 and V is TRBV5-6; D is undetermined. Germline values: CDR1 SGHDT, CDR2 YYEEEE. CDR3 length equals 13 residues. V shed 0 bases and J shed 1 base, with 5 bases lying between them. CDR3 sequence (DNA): TGTGCCAGCAGCTTGGGCAGTTCCTACGAGCAGTACTTC. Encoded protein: CASSLGSSYEQYF.

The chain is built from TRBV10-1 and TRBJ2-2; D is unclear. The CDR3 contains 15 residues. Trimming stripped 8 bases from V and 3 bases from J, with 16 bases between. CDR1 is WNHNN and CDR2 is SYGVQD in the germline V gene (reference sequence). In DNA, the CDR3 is TGCGCCAGCTCCAACGGGTTCTCTTACACCGGGGAGCTGTTTTTT. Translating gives CASSNGFSYTGELFF.

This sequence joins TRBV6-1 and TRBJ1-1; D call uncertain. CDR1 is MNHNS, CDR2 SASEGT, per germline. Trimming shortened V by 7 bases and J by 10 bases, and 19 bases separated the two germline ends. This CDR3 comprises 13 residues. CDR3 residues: CASIPCMGPGAFF. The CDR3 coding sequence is TGTGCCAGCATCCCCTGTATGGGCCCAGGAGCTTTCTTT.

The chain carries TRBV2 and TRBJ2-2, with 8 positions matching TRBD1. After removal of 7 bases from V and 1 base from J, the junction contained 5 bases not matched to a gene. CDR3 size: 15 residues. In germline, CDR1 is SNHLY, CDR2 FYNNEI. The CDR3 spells CASTLGTGNTGELFF. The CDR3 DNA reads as TGTGCCAGCACCCTGGGGACAGGGAACACCGGGGAGCTGTTTTTT.

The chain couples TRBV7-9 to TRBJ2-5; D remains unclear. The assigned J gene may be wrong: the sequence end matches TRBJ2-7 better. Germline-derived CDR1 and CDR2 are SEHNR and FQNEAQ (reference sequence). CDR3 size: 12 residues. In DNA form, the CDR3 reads TGTGCCAGCAGCCGCAACTCATACGAGCAGTACTTC. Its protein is CASSRNSYEQYF.

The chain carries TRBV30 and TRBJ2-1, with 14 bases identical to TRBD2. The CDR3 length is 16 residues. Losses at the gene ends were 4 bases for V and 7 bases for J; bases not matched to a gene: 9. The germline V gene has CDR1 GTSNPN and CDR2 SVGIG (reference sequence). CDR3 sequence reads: CAWTDRLAGGPNEQFF. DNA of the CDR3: TGTGCCTGGACCGACCGACTAGCGGGGGGGCCTAATGAGCAGTTCTTC.

The CDR3 spells CASQLGRLYNEQFF. The CDR3 DNA is TGTGCCAGCCAACTAGGGCGGCTTTACAATGAGCAGTTCTTC. V and J are TRBV27 and TRBJ2-1, with D perhaps matching TRBD2 (5 bases). V was clipped by 8 bases and J by 4 bases, with 15 bases between them. The CDR3 consists of 14 residues. Germline values: CDR1 MNHEY, CDR2 SMNVEV (reference sequence).

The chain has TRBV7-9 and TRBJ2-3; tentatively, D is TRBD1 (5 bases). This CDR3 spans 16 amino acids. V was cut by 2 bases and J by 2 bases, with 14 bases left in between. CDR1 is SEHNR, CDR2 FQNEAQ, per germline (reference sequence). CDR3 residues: CASSLLGQLTTDTQYF. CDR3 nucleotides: TGTGCCAGCAGCTTACTGGGGCAGTTGACCACAGATACGCAGTATTTT.

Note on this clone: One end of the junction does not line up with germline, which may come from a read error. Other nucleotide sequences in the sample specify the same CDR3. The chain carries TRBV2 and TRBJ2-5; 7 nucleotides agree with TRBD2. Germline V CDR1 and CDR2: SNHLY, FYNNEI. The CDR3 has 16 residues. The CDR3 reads CASSEWPGGDRGTQYF. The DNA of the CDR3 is TGTGCTAGCAGTGAGTGGCCTGGGGGGGACCGAGGGACCCAGTACTTC. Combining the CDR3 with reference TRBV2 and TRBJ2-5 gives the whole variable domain EPEVTQTPSHQVTQMGQEVILRCVPISNHLYFYWYRQILGQKVEFLVSFYNNEISEKSEIFDDQFSVERPDGSNFTLKIRSTKLEDSAMYFCASSEWPGGDRGTQYFGPGTRLLVL.

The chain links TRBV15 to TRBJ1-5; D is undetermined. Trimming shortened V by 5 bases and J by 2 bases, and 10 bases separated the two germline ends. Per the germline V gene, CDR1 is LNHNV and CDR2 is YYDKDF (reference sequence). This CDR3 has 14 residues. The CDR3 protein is CATSAKMGNQPQHF. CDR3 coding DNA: TGTGCCACCAGCGCGAAAATGGGCAATCAGCCCCAGCATTTT.

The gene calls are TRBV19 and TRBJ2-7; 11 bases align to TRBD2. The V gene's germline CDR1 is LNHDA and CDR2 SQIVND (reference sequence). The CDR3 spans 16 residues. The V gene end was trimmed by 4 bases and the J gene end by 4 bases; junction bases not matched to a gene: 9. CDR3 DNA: TGTGCCAGTAGTACCCCCCCGACTAGCGGGATGTACGAGCAGTACTTC. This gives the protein CASSTPPTSGMYEQYF.

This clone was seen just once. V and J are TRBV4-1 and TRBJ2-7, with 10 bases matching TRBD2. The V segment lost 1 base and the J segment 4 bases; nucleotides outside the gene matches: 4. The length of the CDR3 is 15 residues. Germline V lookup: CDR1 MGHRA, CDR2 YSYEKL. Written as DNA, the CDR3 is TGCGCCAGCAGCCAAGGGACTAGCGGCGGATACGAGCAGTACTTC. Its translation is CASSQGTSGGYEQYF.

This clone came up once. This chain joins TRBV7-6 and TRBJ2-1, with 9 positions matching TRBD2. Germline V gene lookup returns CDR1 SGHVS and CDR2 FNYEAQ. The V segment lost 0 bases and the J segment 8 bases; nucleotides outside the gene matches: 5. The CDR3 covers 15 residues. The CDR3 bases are TGTGCCAGCAGCTTAGCACTAGCGGGCAGGGATGAGCAGTTCTTC. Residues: CASSLALAGRDEQFF.

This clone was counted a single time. CDR3 region: CASSIDMTGYNEQFF. CDR3 DNA: TGTGCCAGTAGTATAGATATGACAGGGTACAATGAGCAGTTCTTC. The chain carries TRBV19 and TRBJ2-1; the match to TRBD1 covers 7 bases. V gave up 0 bases and J gave up 4 bases; unmatched junction bases: 3. The CDR3 runs 15 residues. The germline gives CDR1 LNHDA, CDR2 SQIVND (reference sequence).